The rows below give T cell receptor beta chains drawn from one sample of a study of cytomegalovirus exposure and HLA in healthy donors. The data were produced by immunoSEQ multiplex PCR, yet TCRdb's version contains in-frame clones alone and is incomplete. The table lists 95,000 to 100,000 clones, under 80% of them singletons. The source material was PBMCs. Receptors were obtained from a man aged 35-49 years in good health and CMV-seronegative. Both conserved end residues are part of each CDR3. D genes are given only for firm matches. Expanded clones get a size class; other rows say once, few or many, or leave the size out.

CASRYTGGTETQYF	TGTGCCAGCAGGTATACGGGGGGCACGGAGACCCAGTACTTC	NA	NA	TRBV5-4	TRBJ2-5
CASSVATVPADTQYF	TGTGCCAGCAGCGTAGCGACAGTTCCCGCAGATACGCAGTATTTT	NA	NA	TRBV9	TRBJ2-3
CASSLDAQVFYEQYF	TGTGCCAGCAGCTTGGATGCCCAGGTCTTTTACGAGCAGTACTTC	NA	NA	TRBV5-4	TRBJ2-7
CSARTNRGYTF	TGCAGTGCCCGAACCAACAGGGGCTACACCTTC	NA	NA	TRBV20-1	TRBJ1-2
CASSFSLAGDLYEQYF	TGTGCCAGCAGCTTTTCGCTAGCGGGAGACCTCTACGAGCAGTACTTC	NA	TRBD2	TRBV7-2	TRBJ2-7
CASSSGTGGFANEKLFF	TGTGCCAGCAGCTCCGGGACAGGGGGCTTCGCTAATGAAAAACTGTTTTTT	few	TRBD1	TRBV7-9	TRBJ1-4
CASKRGGSGELFF	TGTGCCAGTAAACGGGGTGGGTCCGGGGAGCTGTTTTTT	NA	NA	TRBV19	TRBJ2-2
CAIGGQSSGNTIYF	TGTGCCATCGGAGGACAGAGCTCTGGAAACACCATATATTTT	NA	NA	TRBV10-3	TRBJ1-3
CASSLTGNSNQPQHF	TGTGCCAGCAGCCTGACAGGCAATAGCAATCAGCCCCAGCATTTT	NA	NA	TRBV5-5	TRBJ1-5
CASSLGGQLYEQYF	TGTGCCAGCAGCTTAGGGGGACAGCTATACGAGCAGTACTTC	NA	TRBD1	TRBV7-9	TRBJ2-7
CASSEARGTATRGYTF	TGTGCCAGCAGTGAAGCCAGAGGGACAGCTACGCGGGGCTACACCTTC	few	TRBD1	TRBV6-1	TRBJ1-2
CASSPTGNYEQYF	TGTGCCAGCAGTCCCACAGGGAACTACGAGCAGTACTTC	NA	NA	TRBV27	TRBJ2-7
CASSFEGDVGTGELFF	TGTGCCAGCAGCTTCGAGGGGGATGTCGGTACCGGGGAGCTGTTTTTT	NA	NA	TRBV5-6	TRBJ2-2
CASSPREQGTEQYF	TGTGCCAGCTCACCACGAGAACAGGGGACGGAGCAGTACTTC	NA	TRBD1	TRBV18	TRBJ2-7
CASSSSGTGFYEQYF	TGTGCCAGCAGTTCATCCGGGACAGGCTTCTACGAGCAGTACTTC	NA	TRBD1	TRBV27	TRBJ2-7
CASSLTGVSEQYF	TGTGCCAGCAGTTTAACAGGCGTTTCCGAGCAGTACTTC	NA	NA	TRBV27	TRBJ2-7
CASSSRDRGQTSYNEQFF	TGTGCCAGTTCCTCGCGGGACAGGGGACAAACCTCCTACAATGAGCAGTTCTTC	NA	TRBD1	TRBV19	TRBJ2-1
CASSLVVLAGGSSTDTQYF	TGTGCCAGCAGCTTGGTGGTACTAGCGGGAGGGTCCAGCACAGATACGCAGTATTTT	NA	TRBD2	TRBV5-6	TRBJ2-3
CASSPRLQDSYRELFF	TGTGCCAGCAGCCCGAGGCTACAGGACAGCTACCGGGAGCTGTTTTTT	NA	NA	TRBV4-2	TRBJ2-2
CAWGQGARLNTEAFF	TGTGCCTGGGGACAGGGGGCGCGTCTGAACACTGAAGCTTTCTTT	once	TRBD1	TRBV30	TRBJ1-1
CASSFQREFNEQFF	TGTGCCAGCAGTTTCCAGCGGGAGTTCAATGAGCAGTTCTTC	NA	TRBD2	TRBV27	TRBJ2-1
CASSLVGGSNEQFF	TGTGCCAGCAGCTTAGTAGGGGGCTCGAATGAGCAGTTCTTC	NA	TRBD1	TRBV7-2	TRBJ2-1
CASSPHVGRKDTEAFF	TGTGCCAGCAGTCCCCACGTGGGGCGTAAGGACACTGAAGCTTTCTTT	NA	NA	TRBV28	TRBJ1-1
CAVRGKAGSTYEQYF	TGTGCCGTGCGGGGAAAAGCGGGATCTACCTACGAGCAGTACTTC	few	TRBD2	TRBV25-1	TRBJ2-7
CASSQDGGFGGTQYF	TGCGCCAGCAGCCAAGATGGAGGATTCGGGGGGACCCAGTACTTC	NA	NA	TRBV4-1	TRBJ2-5
CASTLGVAGGETQYF	TGCGCCAGCACCCTTGGGGTAGCGGGGGGCGAGACCCAGTACTTC	NA	TRBD2	TRBV5-1	TRBJ2-5
CASSIGGGGLAGTYEQYF	TGTGCCAGTAGTATAGGCGGAGGGGGACTAGCGGGTACCTACGAGCAGTACTTC	NA	TRBD2	TRBV19	TRBJ2-7